This T cell receptor beta chain was identified during a study of OX40 agonist ivuxolimab in advanced cancers. Study-wide context: Three patients had partial responses: one hepatocellular carcinoma, two cutaneous melanoma.

Study results and caveats: Mean expanded clone counts were higher in CD8+ than CD4+ T cells.

The data were produced by immunoSEQ multiplex PCR, yet TCRdb's version contains in-frame clones alone and is incomplete. The table has around 120,000 clones, more than 80% seen once. Germline V gene sequence: CDR1 SGHTA, CDR2 FQGNSA. This CDR3 is built from 16 residues. Remarks on this clone: Antigen unknown. A junction boundary mismatches the germline segment, possibly from a read error.

Specimen: CD4+ or CD8+ T cells sorted from blood, collected in a trial of the OX40 agonist ivuxolimab. The receptor was isolated from an adult with an advanced solid tumor such as melanoma, head and neck, liver or kidney cancer. The V and J genes are TRBV7-2 and TRBJ2-3; 12 bases match TRBD2. CDR3 sequence: CASSLAGGRSTDTQYF. The CDR3 region has the DNA TGTGCCAGCAGCCTAGCGGGGGGGCGGAGCACAGATACGCAGTATTTT. Looking up the rest from reference TRBV7-2 and TRBJ2-3 gives the full variable domain: GAGVSQSPSNKVTEKGKDVELRCDPISGHTALYWYRQSLGQGLEFLIYFQGNSAPDKSGLPSDRFSAERTGGSVSTLTIQRTQQEDSAVYLCASSLAGGRSTDTQYFGPGTRLTVL.